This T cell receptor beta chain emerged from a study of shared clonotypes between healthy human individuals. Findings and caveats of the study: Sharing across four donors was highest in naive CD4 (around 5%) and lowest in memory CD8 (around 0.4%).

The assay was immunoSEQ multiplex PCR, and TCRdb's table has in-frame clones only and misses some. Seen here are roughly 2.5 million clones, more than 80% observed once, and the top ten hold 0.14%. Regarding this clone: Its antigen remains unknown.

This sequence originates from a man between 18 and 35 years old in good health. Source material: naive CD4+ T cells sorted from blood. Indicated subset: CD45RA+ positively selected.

CDR3 protein: CASSYFAGGGGYTF. The CDR3 coding sequence is TGTGCCAGCAGTTACTTCGCAGGGGGCGGTGGCTACACCTTC. This chain links TRBV6-5 with TRBJ1-2; 8 nucleotides line up with TRBD1. Germline V gene data show CDR1 as MNHEY and CDR2 as SVGAGI. The CDR3 sequence is 14 residues long. Trimming cost V 1 base and J 7 bases; bases outside gene matches: 5.